Presented here are 15 T cell receptor beta chains from one specimen sequenced in a study of human T cells and chemical hapten exposure. The total RNA was obtained from whole blood that was not fractionated. One entry per CDR3 protein, called by TCRdb with MiXCR from the 5' RACE reads. This sample has approximately 150,000 distinct CDR3 sequences, with around 4% found just once. The receptor set was obtained from a female donor in good health.

This clonotype was counted between two and nine times. The CDR3 loop reads CSARVGAGVYNEQFF. CDR3 sequence (DNA): TGCAGTGCTAGAGTTGGAGCGGGGGTATACAATGAGCAGTTCTTC. V usage is TRBV20-1 and J usage is TRBJ2-1, with 8 bases lining up with TRBD2. The CDR3 contains 15 residues. Unmatched junction bases numbered 6, after V lost 1 base and J lost 4 bases. Germline V lookup: CDR1 DFQATT, CDR2 SNEGSKA (reference sequence).

This clonotype showed up many times. CDR3 coding DNA: TGTGCCATCGAGGGACAGGTAACCTCCTACGAGCAGTACTTC. The encoded protein is CAIEGQVTSYEQYF. The chain joins TRBV10-3 to TRBJ2-7; 8 bases match TRBD1. The CDR3 covers 14 residues. Trimming took 8 bases from V and 0 from J; bases not matched to a gene: 6. Germline V CDR1 and CDR2: ENHRY, SYGVKD.

The chain uses TRBV29-1 and TRBJ1-1; no firm D call. V gave up 6 bases and J gave up 2 bases, with 13 bases separating them. CDR3 length: 13 amino acids. Looked up from germline, CDR1 is SQVTM and CDR2 is ANQGSEA. As DNA, the CDR3 is TGCAGCGTCGCGAGGGAATGTAACACTGAAGCTTTCTTT. Translating it yields CSVARECNTEAFF.

This clonotype was detected ten times or more. V gene TRBV4-1 combines with J gene TRBJ2-3; D possibly corresponds to TRBD1 (5 bases). CDR1 MGHRA and CDR2 YSYEKL come from the germline V gene. The CDR3 length is 14 residues. Trimming cost V 4 bases and J 0 bases, with 8 bases left between them. The CDR3 DNA follows: TGCGCCAGCAGCCTTCACAGGAGCACAGATACGCAGTATTTT. Protein: CASSLHRSTDTQYF.

This clonotype was observed many times. This chain connects TRBV28 to TRBJ2-5; perhaps TRBD1 as D (5 bases). This CDR3 spans 15 amino acids. Trimming cost V 3 bases and J 1 base, with 12 bases left between them. Germline lookup yields CDR1 MDHEN and CDR2 SYDVKM. The CDR3 spells CASSLGQGLQETQYF. DNA of the CDR3: TGTGCCAGCAGTTTGGGGCAGGGCCTCCAAGAGACCCAGTACTTC. The whole variable domain, remainder taken from reference TRBV28 and TRBJ2-5, is DVKVTQSSRYLVKRTGEKVFLECVQDMDHENMFWYRQDPGLGLRLIYFSYDVKMKEKGDIPEGYSVSREKKERFSLILESASTNQTSMYLCASSLGQGLQETQYFGPGTRLLVL.

This clonotype has at least ten counts. This chain links TRBV20-1 with TRBJ1-1; D is ambiguous. Trimming stripped 3 bases from V and 1 base from J, with 18 bases between. The length of the CDR3 is 16 residues. Germline values: CDR1 DFQATT, CDR2 SNEGSKA (reference sequence). CDR3 sequence: CSASPPGADSNTEAFF. CDR3 bases: TGCAGTGCTAGTCCCCCGGGAGCTGATTCGAACACTGAAGCTTTCTTT.

This clonotype was counted at least ten times. The CDR3 sequence: CSAPSRDIVAKNIQYF. The CDR3 DNA reads as TGCAGTGCCCCCTCGCGGGACATAGTAGCCAAAAACATTCAGTACTTC. The chain couples TRBV20-1 to TRBJ2-4; either TRBD1 or TRBD2 may supply D (6 bases each). Deletions cut 6 bases from V and 0 bases from J, with 18 bases between. Germline V lookup: CDR1 DFQATT, CDR2 SNEGSKA (reference sequence). The CDR3 covers 16 residues.

This clonotype was seen ten or more times. The CDR3 spells CASSHDRGPSYEQYF. CDR3 bases: TGTGCCAGCAGCCATGACCGGGGGCCCTCCTACGAGCAGTACTTC. The rearrangement uses TRBV3-1 and TRBJ2-7; D is possibly TRBD1 or TRBD2 (6 bases each). The CDR3 sequence is 15 residues long. V dropped 3 bases and J dropped 0 bases, with 12 bases sitting between them. CDR1 is LGHDT, CDR2 YNNKEL, per germline (reference sequence).

This clonotype was observed many times. The J gene is TRBJ1-6, the V gene TRBV12-3 or TRBV12-4; tentatively, D is TRBD1 (5 bases). V lost 5 bases and J 9 bases, leaving 17 bases between the germline ends. This CDR3 has 15 amino acids. Written as DNA, the CDR3 is TGTGCCAGCAGTCCGTGGGGGGAGCGGGGTTCACCCCTCCACTTT. Its translation: CASSPWGERGSPLHF.

This clonotype showed up many times. The chain carries TRBV27 and TRBJ2-7; either TRBD1 or TRBD2 may fit D (5 bases each). V lost 5 bases and J lost 2, with 13 bases in between. Germline CDR1 and CDR2: MNHEY and SMNVEV (reference sequence). The CDR3 runs 14 residues. The CDR3 coding sequence is TGTGCCAGCAGTCCACCGGGACGGCCCTACGAGCAGTACTTC. Protein: CASSPPGRPYEQYF.

Regarding this clonotype: Since a much larger clone is just one base distant, this may be a read error. The rearrangement uses TRBV5-8 and TRBJ2-7, with a tentative D call TRBD2 (7 bases). Germline CDR1 and CDR2: SGHTS and YDEGEE. The V gene lost 4 bases and the J gene lost 9 bases, with 14 bases spanning the gap. This CDR3 contains 12 residues. The CDR3 DNA is TGTGCCAGCAGCGTGACGGGGGGCGGGCAGTACTTC. This translates into CASSVTGGGQYF.

This clonotype was seen repeatedly, ten times or more. J is TRBJ1-1 and V is TRBV12-3 or TRBV12-4; no clear D gene. The CDR3 contains 16 residues. V lost 3 bases, J lost 5 bases, and 19 bases lay in between. This CDR3 reads CASSLERAGVATEAFF. The CDR3 region has the DNA TGTGCCAGCAGTTTGGAACGGGCCGGAGTGGCAACTGAAGCTTTCTTT.

About this clonotype itself: A read error may be the cause here, since a much bigger clone is one base away. The chain carries TRBV20-1 and TRBJ1-2; TRBD1 might be the D (6 bases). The CDR3 is made up of 12 amino acids. Germline values: CDR1 DFQATT, CDR2 SNEGSKA (reference sequence). CDR3 region: CSASIGGHGDTF. CDR3 DNA: TGCAGTGCTAGTATCGGGGGGCATGGCGACACCTTC.

In its sample, this clonotype was seen a few times. The chain combines TRBV6-5 with TRBJ2-7; 9 nucleotides match TRBD1. The CDR3 sequence is 15 residues long. Trimming removed 0 bases from V and 4 bases from J; junction bases left unmatched: 4. CDR1 MNHEY and CDR2 SVGAGI come from the germline V gene. The CDR3 sequence is CASSYSGTGFYEQYF. In nucleotides, the CDR3 is TGTGCCAGCAGTTACTCCGGGACAGGGTTTTACGAGCAGTACTTC.

The chain uses TRBV6-6 and TRBJ1-2; 7 bases map to TRBD1. The V and J ends lost 5 bases and 7 bases, in that order; junction bases with no gene match: 7. CDR3 length: 13 amino acids. Germline V gene lookup returns CDR1 MNHNY and CDR2 SVGAGI (reference sequence). The DNA for the CDR3 is TGTGCCAGCAGTCCTACAGGGGAGGGTGGCTACACCTTC. This codes for CASSPTGEGGYTF.